The 3 T cell receptor beta chains listed next were all sequenced from one sample in a study of T cells in Graves' hyperthyroidism and ophthalmopathy (dated by TCRdb to the late 2010s). Library generation was performed with multiplex PCR. Sequenced using an Illumina HiSeq 2000. TCR beta CDR3 regions were amplified from RNA transcripts. The first round of RT-PCR for the TCR CDR3 was performed with the HTBI primer set and the Qiagen OneStep RT-PCR kit. TCRdb ran its own pipeline on the public reads, namely fastp trimming at Q25 and MiXCR clone calling, and kept in-frame beta chains. Under each unique CDR3 protein, matching rows form one entry showing the most common genes and DNA. For this sample the table gives roughly 290,000 distinct CDR3 sequences, of which over 15% were detected only once. The top ten constitute approximately 60% of the sample. Material for sequencing was blood. Source of these receptors: a woman aged 55 to 70 with Graves' ophthalmopathy.

This clonotype appeared many times. The gene calls are TRBV7-9 and TRBJ2-7; 10 bases agree with TRBD1. J lost 6 bases, V lost 4 bases, and 6 bases had no gene match. Germline V gene lookup returns CDR1 SEHNR and CDR2 FQNEAQ (reference sequence). CDR3 size: 14 residues. The CDR3: CASSSRDRGPEQYF. CDR3 DNA sequence: TGTGCCAGCAGCTCCCGGGACAGGGGTCCCGAGCAGTACTTC.

The chain recombines TRBV9 with TRBJ2-1; TRBD2 matches at 8 bases. V was pared by 1 base and J by 8 bases, with 2 bases of the junction left unmatched. CDR1 and CDR2 (germline): SGDLS, YYNGEE. The CDR3 totals 13 residues. As DNA, the CDR3 is TGTGCCAGCAGCGTAACTAGCGGCCATGAGCAGTTCTTC. This translates into CASSVTSGHEQFF. The variable domain in full, completed from reference TRBV9 and TRBJ2-1, reads DSGVTQTPKHLITATGQRVTLRCSPRSGDLSVYWYQQSLDQGLQFLIQYYNGEERAKGNILERFSAQQFPDLHSELNLSSLELGDSALYFCASSVTSGHEQFFGPGTRLTVL.

V usage is TRBV7-8 and J usage is TRBJ2-7; D remains ambiguous. The CDR3 is 13 residues long. The V and J ends lost 3 bases and 4 bases respectively, with 10 bases between them. CDR1 and CDR2 from the germline V gene are SGHVS and FQNEAQ. The CDR3 DNA follows: TGTGCCAGCAGCTTCGGCGCGTTGTACGAGCAGTACTTC. Its protein is CASSFGALYEQYF.